The rows below give T cell receptor beta chains drawn from one sample of a study of T-cell reconstitution after alpha-beta-depleted transplantation in children. TCRdb processed the PCR reads anew with MiXCR; each CDR3 protein has one entry. The data show 800,000 to 1,000,000 distinct CDR3 sequences, roughly 29% seen once. The input for sequencing was PBMCs, mostly from graft donor cells, taken 360 days after TCRalphabeta/CD19-depleted stem cell transplant. The receptors stem from a boy under two years old who had a stem cell transplant for SCID, so the T cells may come from the graft donor. Both conserved end residues are part of each CDR3. The order of the fields is clone size, V gene, J gene, D gene, CDR3 protein, CDR3 DNA. D genes are given only for firm matches. Clone size is shown for a subset of rows, as once, few, many or a class of expanded clone.

.,TRBV4-1,TRBJ2-2,.,CASSQSRELFF,TGCGCCAGCAGCCAGAGTCGGGAGCTGTTTTTT
.,TRBV27,TRBJ2-3,TRBD2,CASSSYLTSADLDTQYF,TGTGCCAGCAGTTCCTATCTGACTAGCGCCGACCTAGATACGCAGTATTTT
few,TRBV12-3/TRBV12-4,TRBJ1-2,.,CASSFPGGVHGYTF,TGTGCCAGCAGTTTTCCGGGGGGTGTGCATGGCTACACCTTC
.,TRBV3-1,TRBJ1-1,.,CASSQGGGEAFF,TGTGCCAGCAGCCAAGGTGGGGGGGAAGCTTTCTTT
.,TRBV7-9,TRBJ2-5,.,CASSLGGAREAQYF,TGTGCCAGCAGCTTAGGTGGCGCCCGCGAGGCCCAGTACTTC
few,TRBV7-9,TRBJ2-3,.,CASSFLEDTQYF,TGTGCCAGCAGCTTTCTGGAGGATACGCAGTATTTT
.,TRBV4-1,TRBJ2-7,TRBD1,CASSQVATGGIEQYF,TGCGCCAGCAGCCAAGTCGCGACAGGGGGAATCGAGCAGTACTTC
.,TRBV3-1,TRBJ1-4,.,CASSHLAVGEKLFF,TGTGCCAGCAGCCATTTAGCGGTTGGTGAAAAACTGTTTTTT
few,TRBV12-3/TRBV12-4,TRBJ2-3,.,CASSFSGLDTQYF,TGTGCCAGCAGTTTTAGTGGGTTAGATACGCAGTATTTT
few,TRBV20-1,TRBJ2-1,.,CSAPVSGASYNEQFF,TGCAGTGCCCCGGTTTCGGGGGCCTCCTACAATGAGCAGTTCTTC
many,TRBV7-3,TRBJ2-4,.,CASGNYKDIQYF,TGTGCCAGCGGAAATTACAAGGACATTCAGTACTTC
.,TRBV12-3/TRBV12-4,TRBJ2-1,TRBD1,CASSLSGGRGQFF,TGTGCCAGCAGTTTATCAGGGGGCCGAGGGCAGTTCTTC
.,TRBV2,TRBJ1-1,.,CASSEIDGMNTEAFF,TGTGCCAGCAGTGAAATAGACGGAATGAACACTGAAGCTTTCTTT
.,TRBV28,TRBJ1-1,.,CASRQGWDKFEAFF,TGTGCCAGCAGACAGGGTTGGGACAAATTTGAAGCTTTCTTT
many,TRBV2,TRBJ2-7,.,CASSRQFLAYEQYF,TGTGCCAGCAGTCGACAGTTCTTGGCCTACGAGCAGTACTTC
.,TRBV2,TRBJ1-4,TRBD1,CASSDSGGWTGGPKLFF,TGTGCCAGCAGTGACTCCGGTGGGTGGACAGGGGGCCCGAAACTGTTTTTT
.,TRBV15,TRBJ2-7,.,CATSGASATYEQYF,TGTGCCACCAGCGGGGCTAGCGCAACCTACGAGCAGTACTTC
.,TRBV4-1,TRBJ2-5,.,CASSQGYYHQETQYF,TGCGCCAGCAGCCAAGGGTACTACCATCAAGAGACCCAGTACTTC
.,TRBV5-3,TRBJ1-1,TRBD1,CARSLAGTGCMNTEAFF,TGTGCCAGAAGCTTGGCCGGGACAGGGTGTATGAACACTGAAGCTTTCTTT
.,TRBV24-1,TRBJ2-3,.,CATSDLDRAYTQYF,TGTGCCACCAGTGATTTGGACAGAGCCTATACGCAGTATTTT
.,TRBV20-1,TRBJ2-1,.,CSAAVSNEQFF,TGCAGTGCTGCTGTTAGCAATGAGCAGTTCTTC
.,TRBV28,TRBJ1-5,TRBD1,CASSLTGDSITSQHF,TGTGCCAGCAGTTTAACAGGGGACTCGATAACGTCCCAGCATTTT
.,TRBV12-3/TRBV12-4,TRBJ2-7,.,CASGLINRTPYEQYF,TGTGCCAGCGGACTCATTAACCGAACCCCCTACGAGCAGTACTTC
few,TRBV2,TRBJ1-3,.,CASKQGNTIYF,TGTGCCAGCAAGCAAGGAAACACCATATATTTT
once,TRBV28,TRBJ2-7,.,CAIKGQTRIEQYF,TGTGCCATTAAGGGCCAGACTCGAATAGAGCAGTACTTC
.,TRBV12-3/TRBV12-4,TRBJ1-4,.,CAIRGEINEKLFF,TGTGCCATCCGGGGAGAGATTAATGAAAAACTGTTTTTT
few,TRBV29-1,TRBJ2-2,.,CSVEYGPGELFF,TGCAGCGTTGAATACGGGCCCGGGGAGCTGTTTTTT
.,TRBV12-3/TRBV12-4,TRBJ2-1,.,CASRDLTGRDYNEQFF,TGTGCCAGCAGGGATCTTACCGGAAGAGACTACAATGAGCAGTTCTTC
few,TRBV19,TRBJ2-4,.,CASSEWAPAKNIQYF,TGTGCCAGTAGTGAGTGGGCCCCGGCCAAAAACATTCAGTACTTC
few,TRBV20-1,TRBJ1-5,TRBD1,CSASTGTGENQPQHF,TGCAGTGCTTCAACCGGGACAGGGGAGAATCAGCCCCAGCATTTT
few,TRBV27,TRBJ1-6,.,CASSLFMFAASYNSPLHF,TGTGCCAGCAGTTTATTTATGTTCGCTGCATCCTATAATTCACCCCTCCACTTT
.,TRBV9,TRBJ1-1,TRBD1,CASSVGQGMNTEAFF,TGTGCCAGCAGCGTAGGACAGGGAATGAACACTGAAGCTTTCTTT
.,TRBV6-2/TRBV6-3,TRBJ2-4,TRBD2,CASSWTSGDIQYF,TGTGCCAGCAGTTGGACTAGCGGGGACATTCAGTACTTC
.,TRBV28,TRBJ2-1,.,CASSLDDGFAGGNEQFF,TGTGCCAGCAGTTTAGATGATGGATTCGCTGGGGGGAATGAGCAGTTCTTC
.,TRBV5-1,TRBJ2-1,.,CASSGRQVLGRYNEQFF,TGCGCCAGCAGCGGAAGACAGGTCCTTGGTCGGTACAATGAGCAGTTCTTC
few,TRBV20-1,TRBJ2-1,.,CSAGRLPGQFF,TGCAGTGCTGGCCGCCTCCCTGGGCAGTTCTTC
few,TRBV27,TRBJ1-1,.,CASSVAWTAEAFF,TGTGCCAGCAGCGTAGCCTGGACAGCCGAAGCTTTCTTT
few,TRBV5-1,TRBJ1-2,.,CASSLLSSDYGYTF,TGCGCCAGCAGCTTGCTTAGCTCCGACTATGGCTACACCTTC
many,TRBV10-3,TRBJ1-1,TRBD1,CAISGTGNTEAFF,TGTGCCATCAGTGGGACAGGGAACACTGAAGCTTTCTTT
.,TRBV12-5,TRBJ2-2,.,CASGLVESGELFF,TGTGCTAGTGGTTTGGTAGAATCCGGGGAGCTGTTTTTT
.,TRBV6-2/TRBV6-3,TRBJ2-7,.,CASSYAASYEQYF,TGTGCCAGCAGTTACGCGGCTAGCTACGAGCAGTACTTC
.,TRBV4-2,TRBJ2-1,.,CASSQAKGGRGSYNEQFF,TGTGCCAGCAGCCAAGCAAAGGGGGGGAGAGGATCGTACAATGAGCAGTTCTTC
.,TRBV24-1,TRBJ2-1,TRBD1,CATSESTGGFYNEQFF,TGTGCCACCAGTGAGTCAACAGGGGGCTTCTACAATGAGCAGTTCTTC
few,TRBV18,TRBJ1-3,.,CASSRPTGWSPGNTIYF,TGTGCCAGCTCCCGACCGACAGGTTGGTCCCCTGGAAACACCATATATTTT
.,TRBV9,TRBJ1-4,TRBD1,CASSNSGTGNEKLFF,TGTGCCAGCAGCAATTCAGGGACAGGGAACGAAAAACTGTTTTTT
.,TRBV15,TRBJ2-1,.,CATSRDRSRGSTFYNEQFF,TGTGCCACCAGCAGAGATCGGTCCAGGGGATCTACCTTCTACAATGAGCAGTTCTTC
.,TRBV7-9,TRBJ2-6,.,CASSLLGVRSGANVLTF,TGTGCCAGCAGCTTATTAGGGGTACGCTCTGGGGCCAACGTCCTGACTTTC
.,TRBV10-3,TRBJ2-7,TRBD1,CAISSTGTGGVYEQYF,TGTGCCATCAGTTCTACCGGGACAGGAGGTGTCTACGAGCAGTACTTC
few,TRBV5-1,TRBJ1-1,.,CASSLAAGPTEAFF,TGCGCCAGCAGCTTGGCCGCGGGTCCCACTGAAGCTTTCTTT
.,TRBV20-1,TRBJ2-1,TRBD2,CSARAPLAGGLLPSYNEQFF,TGCAGTGCTAGGGCCCCACTAGCGGGGGGGCTACTACCCTCCTACAATGAGCAGTTCTTC
few,TRBV7-3,TRBJ1-1,TRBD1,CATQASGGGTEAFF,TGTGCCACGCAAGCGTCAGGGGGCGGCACTGAAGCTTTCTTT
.,TRBV6-2/TRBV6-3,TRBJ1-1,.,CASSPLGTAHTEAFF,TGTGCCAGCAGTCCACTCGGGACTGCCCACACTGAAGCTTTCTTT
.,TRBV28,TRBJ2-7,.,CVAGSSYEQYF,TGTGTGGCGGGATCATCCTACGAGCAGTACTTC
.,TRBV24-1,TRBJ1-1,.,CATSDFRQVEAFF,TGTGCCACCAGTGATTTTAGACAGGTTGAAGCTTTCTTT